The clone carrying this T cell receptor beta chain was seen once. Its specificity is unknown. The record originates from a study of CD8+ T cells in alopecia areata. The treatment here: oral pan-JAK inhibitor, 5-10 mg twice daily. Extraction and reverse transcription of RNA yielded cDNA as the sequencing template. The protocol was immunoSEQ multiplex PCR, while the TCRdb copy is restricted to in-frame clones and leaves out a portion. Found here are more than 90,000 clones, 58% of them singletons; the top ten hold just under 30%. The CDR3 sequence is 10 residues long. V was clipped by 1 base and J by 8 bases, with 2 bases between them. The germline V gene has CDR1 SQVTM and CDR2 ANQGSEA. Study-wide points: There were many expanded lesional clones persisting in scalp and blood during tofacitinib.

The chain uses TRBV29-1 and TRBJ1-4, with D unresolved. This sequence originates from a human donor with alopecia areata. The starting material was CD8+ T cells sorted from blood, obtained at week 4, from a patient treated with tofacitinib. The CDR3 here is CSVEGEKLFF. The DNA for the CDR3 is TGCAGCGTTGAAGGGGAAAAACTGTTTTTT.